Described below is a single TCR beta chain sequence and its context. Its antigen remains unidentified. At one end, the junction sequence differs from germline, possibly due to a read error. This sample was included in a study of identical twins. Germline lookup yields CDR1 DFQATT and CDR2 SNEGSKA (reference sequence). There are 18 residues in the CDR3. TCRdb reanalysed the 5' RACE reads using MiXCR and keeps one entry per CDR3 protein. There are about 530,000 distinct CDR3 sequences in the sample; about a fifth occur only once, and 0.48% lies in the top ten. Findings and limits, study-wide: An excess of low generation probability was shown by twin-shared out-of-frame alpha sequences. The presence of invariant MAIT and iNKT cells could partly confound analyses of zero-insertion sequences.

Each donor was a healthy Caucasian. This same sample was also part of a study on yellow fever vaccine responses in identical twins.

The material sequenced was CD4+ T cells sorted from blood. This TCR derives from a woman aged 18-35 years in good health. V usage is TRBV20-1 and J usage is TRBJ2-3, with TRBD2 identical over 14 bases. The CDR3 spells CCARGGTSGSKGTDTQYF. The CDR3 region has the DNA TGCTGTGCTAGAGGAGGGACTAGCGGGAGTAAGGGCACAGATACGCAGTATTTT.